The entry below describes one T cell receptor (beta chain). In the original workflow: Estimates of nucleated cell counts were drawn from the amplification of reference gene primers. Sequenced by immunoSEQ multiplex PCR; TCRdb stores in-frame clones only, minus some. The DNA gave D and trimming, while V, J and clone size come from that table. The repertoire holds almost 85,000 clones, with around 89% as singletons. Participants, about 18 to 90 years old, spanned approximately 25 US areas. Participant-given clinical history determined each cohort assignment. This CDR3 is 15 amino acids long. Trimming at V came to 2 bases and at J to 1 base, leaving 2 bases not matched to a gene. Germline V CDR1 and CDR2: SNHLY, FYNNEI. This sample was taken from a study of blood T cell repertoires in COVID-19. About the research overall: Sources were T cells, B-cell-depleted T cells, or PBMCs; the material itself was cDNA or gDNA.

The chain links TRBV2 to TRBJ2-1, with 7 bases aligning to TRBD2. This receptor was obtained from a woman aged 50 to 60 with acute COVID-19. Sequencing was performed on PBMCs or T cells enriched from blood (not recorded which). The CDR3 reads CASSESGASYNEQFF. The CDR3, as DNA: TGTGCCAGCAGTGAAAGCGGGGCTTCCTACAATGAGCAGTTCTTC.